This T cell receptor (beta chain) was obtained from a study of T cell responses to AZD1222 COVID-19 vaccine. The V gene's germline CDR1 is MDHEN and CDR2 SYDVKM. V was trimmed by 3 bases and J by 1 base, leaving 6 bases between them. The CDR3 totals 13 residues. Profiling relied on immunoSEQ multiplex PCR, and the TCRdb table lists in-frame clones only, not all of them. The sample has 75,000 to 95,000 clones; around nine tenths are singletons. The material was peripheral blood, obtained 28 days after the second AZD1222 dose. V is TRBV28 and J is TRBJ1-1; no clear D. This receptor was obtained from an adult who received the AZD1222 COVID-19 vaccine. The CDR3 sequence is CASSFAENTEAFF. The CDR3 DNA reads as TGTGCCAGCAGTTTCGCAGAGAACACTGAAGCTTTCTTT.